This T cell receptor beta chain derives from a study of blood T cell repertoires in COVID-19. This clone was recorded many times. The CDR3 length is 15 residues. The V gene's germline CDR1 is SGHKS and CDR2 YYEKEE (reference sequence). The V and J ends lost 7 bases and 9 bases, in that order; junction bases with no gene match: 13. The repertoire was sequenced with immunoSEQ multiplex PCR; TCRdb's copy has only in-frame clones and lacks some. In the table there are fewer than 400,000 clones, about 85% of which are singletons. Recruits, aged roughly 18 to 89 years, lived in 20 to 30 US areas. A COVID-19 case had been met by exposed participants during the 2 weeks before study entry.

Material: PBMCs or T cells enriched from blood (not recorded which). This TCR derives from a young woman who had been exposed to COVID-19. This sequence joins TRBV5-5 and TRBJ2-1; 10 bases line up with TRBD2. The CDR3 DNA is TGTGCCAGCTTTATTCTAGCGGGAGAGGGAAGTGAGCAGTTCTTC. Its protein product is CASFILAGEGSEQFF.